The TCR beta chain described here comes from a study of metastatic and nonmetastatic thyroid tumors. Study-level background: Repertoire data that came from the blood and tumor or nodule tissue of malignant and benign thyroid patients were compared. Study-wide findings and caveats: The study reportedly found significantly higher TCR beta diversity in malignant thyroid tumors than benign nodules, in blood and tumor.

Source study methods: The study built a papillary thyroid cancer distant-metastasis classifier from CDR3 differences across clinicopathological groups. TCRdb recomputed clones from the PCR reads via MiXCR. The V and J calls, along with clone size, are taken from TCRdb and not from the paper's own processing. The sample includes roughly 71,000 clones, roughly 18% of them seen just once. Looked up from germline, CDR1 is SGDLS and CDR2 is YYNGEE. The CDR3 consists of 16 residues. The V gene end was trimmed by 0 bases and the J gene end by 9 bases; junction bases not matched to a gene: 4. There were no patients who had received any treatment before thyroid surgery. Ten or more counts support this clone. Its antigen is unknown.

The chain is built from TRBV9 and TRBJ2-1; 15 bases map to TRBD2. The sequence derives from a female donor with papillary thyroid cancer or a benign thyroid nodule (not recorded which). Some clones in this sample may be carry-over from other donors' samples. Sequenced material: blood. The CDR3 protein is CASSVAGTSGRSEQFF. The CDR3 DNA is TGTGCCAGCAGCGTAGCCGGGACTAGCGGGAGGAGTGAGCAGTTCTTC.